This T cell receptor (beta chain) came from a study of cytomegalovirus exposure and HLA in healthy donors. Findings of the study overall: Among TCR beta chains, those listed as cytomegalovirus-associated numbered around 160. CMV serostatus alone was available as immune exposure information.

Worth noting for this clone: Antigen unknown.

Donors consisted of healthy bone marrow donors. PCR used 60 Vbeta primers and 13 Jbeta primers. Here immunoSEQ multiplex PCR was the method, and the copy in TCRdb shows in-frame clones only, minus some. Of tens of thousands of clones in the sample, about 80% were seen once. The V and J ends lost 2 bases and 4 bases respectively, with 15 bases between them. The CDR3 has 15 residues. Germline CDR1 and CDR2: MNHEY and SVGAGI. The chain uses TRBV6-5 and TRBJ2-7, with a tentative D call TRBD2 (5 bases). Sequencing input: PBMCs. This receptor was obtained from a man aged 50-59 years in good health and CMV-seronegative. The CDR3 DNA follows: TGTGCCAGCAGTTACACCCATAGCGAGTATTACGAGCAGTACTTC. Its translation: CASSYTHSEYYEQYF.